This T cell receptor (beta chain) was captured in a study of blood T cell repertoires in COVID-19. About the study: T cells, B-cell-depleted T cells, or PBMCs supplied cDNA or gDNA.

Grouping used clinical history reported by participants in a survey and questionnaire. V lost 4 bases and J lost 5; bases outside the gene matches: 8. Germline V gene data show CDR1 as MNHEY and CDR2 as SVGEGT. The CDR3 is made up of 16 amino acids. Original processing methods: Amplifying reference gene primers gave estimates of nucleated cell counts. Only in-frame clones appear in the TCRdb table, and some are missing; sequencing was by immunoSEQ multiplex PCR. That table gives V, J and clone size, and the DNA gave D and trimming. Among about 140,000 clones listed, 70% to 85% were seen once. The chain combines TRBV6-2 or TRBV6-3 with TRBJ2-1; TRBD1 matches at 10 bases. The sample consisted of PBMCs or T cells enriched from blood (not recorded which). The clonotype was recovered from a woman aged 18-29 years who had been exposed to COVID-19. CDR3 nucleotides: TGTGCCAGCAGTTCGCCTCCGGGACAGGGGAACAATGAGCAGTTCTTC. Amino acids: CASSSPPGQGNNEQFF.